The 8 T cell receptor beta chains reported below all come from one sample, sequenced in a study of T cell repertoires in cytomegalovirus infection. TCRdb reanalysed the reads using MiXCR and keeps one entry per CDR3 protein. The table has a few hundred thousand distinct CDR3 sequences, about 39% seen once; the top ten hold more than 40%. These receptors' antigens are unknown. Sequenced here: cultured PBMCs, sampled from culture after CMV antigen stimulation. These receptors came from a human donor in good health (CMV status not recorded). Some clones in this sample may be carry-over from other donors' samples.

This chain links TRBV2 with TRBJ1-5; no reliable D call. The ends were cut back, 4 bases at V and 0 bases at J, with 16 bases in the middle. Per the germline V gene, CDR1 is SNHLY and CDR2 is FYNNEI. The CDR3 extends over 17 amino acids. CDR3 DNA: TGTGCCAGCAGTGGATACAGAGAAAGCTATAGCAATCAGCCCCAGCATTTT. It is translated as CASSGYRESYSNQPQHF. Together with reference TRBV2 and TRBJ1-5, the CDR3 gives the full variable domain: EPEVTQTPSHQVTQMGQEVILRCVPISNHLYFYWYRQILGQKVEFLVSFYNNEISEKSEIFDDQFSVERPDGSNFTLKIRSTKLEDSAMYFCASSGYRESYSNQPQHFGDGTRLSIL.

This clonotype was picked up a small number of times. The chain has TRBV19 and TRBJ1-1; the D gene is possibly TRBD1 (5 bases). V lost 10 bases to trimming and J lost 5 bases, with 23 bases between them. The CDR3 consists of 15 residues. The V gene's germline CDR1 is LNHDA and CDR2 SQIVND (reference sequence). CDR3 nucleotides: TGTGCCACGCAACGGGGCTACCCTCAGGTTACTGAAGCTTTCTTT. Translation: CATQRGYPQVTEAFF. Full variable domain (remainder filled in from reference TRBV19 and TRBJ1-1): DGGITQSPKYLFRKEGQNVTLSCEQNLNHDAMYWYRQDPGQGLRLIYYSQIVNDFQKGDIAEGYSVSREKKESFPLTVTSAQKNPTAFYLCATQRGYPQVTEAFFGQGTRLTVV.

There are a few counts of this clonotype. The chain combines TRBV27 with TRBJ2-4, with TRBD1 matching over 7 bases. The CDR3 is 16 residues long. Trimming cost V 5 bases and J 6 bases; bases outside gene matches: 13. The germline CDR1 and CDR2 sequences are MNHEY and SMNVEV (reference sequence). In DNA form, the CDR3 reads TGTGCCAGCAGTCCCCCCCCGACAGGGAGTACAAACATTCAGTACTTC. Its protein is CASSPPPTGSTNIQYF.

The rearrangement uses TRBV20-1 and TRBJ1-1, with D possibly TRBD1 on 5 matching bases. Germline V gives CDR1 DFQATT, CDR2 SNEGSKA (reference sequence). This CDR3 is built from 15 residues. The V gene lost 0 bases and the J gene lost 1 base, with 12 bases spanning the gap. The CDR3 reads CSARDLSGGNTEAFF. Written as DNA, the CDR3 is TGCAGTGCTAGAGACCTATCTGGGGGGAACACTGAAGCTTTCTTT.

V usage is TRBV7-6 and J usage is TRBJ2-7; possible D gene TRBD2, 6 bases. CDR1 SGHVS and CDR2 FNYEAQ come from the germline V gene. This CDR3 has 14 residues. The ends were cut back, 5 bases at V and 4 bases at J, with 15 bases in the middle. The CDR3 loop is CASSVGTRLYEQYF. The CDR3 nucleotides are TGTGCCAGCAGCGTCGGGACTCGGCTATACGAGCAGTACTTC.

V is TRBV12-3 or TRBV12-4 and J is TRBJ2-6; D unresolved. V lost 6 bases and J lost 3, with 9 bases in between. The length of the CDR3 is 14 residues. The CDR3 DNA sequence: TGTGCCAGCAGCCCCTATGATGGGGCCAACGTCCTGACTTTC. Translating gives CASSPYDGANVLTF.

This clonotype showed up many times. This chain links TRBV28 with TRBJ1-1; possible D gene TRBD1, 6 bases. V gave up 3 bases and J gave up 1 base, with 12 bases separating them. CDR3 length: 15 amino acids. CDR1 MDHEN and CDR2 SYDVKM come from the germline V gene. The CDR3 nucleotides read TGTGCCAGCAGTTTTCATGGGGGGCGGAACACTGAAGCTTTCTTT. Translating gives CASSFHGGRNTEAFF. The full variable domain, in which reference TRBV28 and TRBJ1-1 provide the parts outside the CDR3, is DVKVTQSSRYLVKRTGEKVFLECVQDMDHENMFWYRQDPGLGLRLIYFSYDVKMKEKGDIPEGYSVSREKKERFSLILESASTNQTSMYLCASSFHGGRNTEAFFGQGTRLTVV.

A few counts support this clonotype. This chain joins TRBV2 and TRBJ2-1; a weak D match, TRBD1 (6 bases). The germline V and J ends were trimmed by 3 bases and 6 bases, with 12 bases remaining between them. The CDR3 is made up of 14 amino acids. In germline, CDR1 is SNHLY, CDR2 FYNNEI. In DNA, the CDR3 is TGTGCCAGCAGTGATGGAGACAGGATCAATGAGCAGTTCTTC. The encoded protein is CASSDGDRINEQFF.